This TCR beta chain was documented in a study of T cell repertoires in cytomegalovirus infection. CDR1 DFQATT and CDR2 SNEGSKA come from the germline V gene (reference sequence). The CDR3 is 14 residues long. Losses at the gene ends were 3 bases for V and 0 bases for J; bases not matched to a gene: 2. Via MiXCR, TCRdb re-called the reads, giving one row per CDR3 protein. Among over 450,000 distinct CDR3 sequences listed, around 10% were seen once. The receptor comes from a human donor in good health (CMV status not recorded). Some clones in this sample may be carry-over from other donors' samples. The chain joins TRBV20-1 to TRBJ1-1, with 9 bases fitting TRBD1. Source material: PBMCs. CDR3 nucleotides: TGCAGTGCTAGTACAGGGGGCATGAACACTGAAGCTTTCTTT. Amino acid sequence: CSASTGGMNTEAFF.